A selection of T cell receptor beta chains follows, all from one sample in a study of cytomegalovirus exposure and HLA in healthy donors. Only in-frame clones appear in the TCRdb table, and some are missing; sequencing was by immunoSEQ multiplex PCR. The table has 75,000 to 80,000 clones, 65% to 80% seen once. Sequences were obtained from PBMCs. The source is a male donor in good health and CMV-seropositive. CDR3s include the opening cysteine and the closing phenylalanine or tryptophan. Each record gives: V gene, D gene, J gene, clone size, CDR3 protein, CDR3 DNA. The D gene is left open where the match is weak. A clone size is listed for some rows: how often the clone was seen (once, few, many), or a class if it is expanded.

v_call: TRBV9; d_call: TRBD1; j_call: TRBJ1-2; clone_size: NA; cdr3_aa: CASSGTGEGYTF; cdr3_nt: TGTGCCAGCAGCGGCACAGGGGAAGGCTACACCTTC
v_call: TRBV6-1; d_call: TRBD2; j_call: TRBJ2-3; clone_size: NA; cdr3_aa: CASSAPRGGVSTDTQYF; cdr3_nt: TGTGCCAGCAGTGCGCCGCGGGGGGGGGTGAGCACAGATACGCAGTATTTT
v_call: TRBV5-6; d_call: NA; j_call: TRBJ1-2; clone_size: NA; cdr3_aa: CASSLAAEYGYTF; cdr3_nt: TGTGCCAGCAGCTTGGCGGCGGAGTATGGCTACACCTTC
v_call: TRBV2; d_call: NA; j_call: TRBJ2-7; clone_size: NA; cdr3_aa: CASSTRNPGSYEQYF; cdr3_nt: TGTGCCAGCAGCACGAGAAACCCGGGCTCCTACGAGCAGTACTTC
v_call: TRBV27; d_call: TRBD1; j_call: TRBJ1-6; clone_size: NA; cdr3_aa: CASSSTGNNSPLHF; cdr3_nt: TGTGCCAGCAGTTCGACAGGGAATAATTCACCCCTCCACTTT
v_call: TRBV6-1; d_call: TRBD1; j_call: TRBJ2-7; clone_size: NA; cdr3_aa: CASRPPGQAPYEQYF; cdr3_nt: TGTGCCAGCAGGCCGCCGGGACAGGCACCTTACGAGCAGTACTTC
v_call: TRBV5-1; d_call: TRBD1; j_call: TRBJ2-3; clone_size: once; cdr3_aa: CASSWDGTGVGDTQYF; cdr3_nt: TGCGCCAGCAGCTGGGACGGGACAGGGGTTGGAGATACGCAGTATTTT
v_call: TRBV5-1; d_call: TRBD2; j_call: TRBJ2-3; clone_size: NA; cdr3_aa: CASSLATTSGRLTDTQYF; cdr3_nt: TGCGCCAGCAGCTTGGCGACGACTAGCGGGAGGTTAACAGATACGCAGTATTTT
v_call: TRBV9; d_call: NA; j_call: TRBJ2-5; clone_size: NA; cdr3_aa: CASSVAGLEQETQYF; cdr3_nt: TGTGCCAGCAGCGTAGCGGGGTTAGAACAAGAGACCCAGTACTTC
v_call: TRBV30; d_call: TRBD1; j_call: TRBJ2-7; clone_size: once; cdr3_aa: CAWRRDRAYEQYF; cdr3_nt: TGTGCCTGGAGACGGGACAGGGCCTACGAGCAGTACTTC
v_call: TRBV4-2; d_call: TRBD2; j_call: TRBJ2-5; clone_size: NA; cdr3_aa: CASSQDESGGMQETQYF; cdr3_nt: TGTGCCAGCAGCCAAGATGAATCGGGGGGTATGCAAGAGACCCAGTACTTC
v_call: TRBV19; d_call: TRBD2; j_call: TRBJ2-5; clone_size: NA; cdr3_aa: CASSISSGGRETQYF; cdr3_nt: TGTGCCAGTAGTATATCTAGCGGGGGGCGAGAGACCCAGTACTTC
v_call: TRBV5-5; d_call: TRBD1; j_call: TRBJ2-7; clone_size: few; cdr3_aa: CASSLTTGGSYEQYF; cdr3_nt: TGTGCCAGCAGCTTGACTACAGGGGGCTCCTACGAGCAGTACTTC
v_call: TRBV27; d_call: NA; j_call: TRBJ1-3; clone_size: NA; cdr3_aa: CASSIVYGNTIYF; cdr3_nt: TGTGCCAGCAGCATTGTCTACGGAAACACCATATATTTT
v_call: TRBV5-1; d_call: TRBD2; j_call: TRBJ2-2; clone_size: few; cdr3_aa: CASSLSGRTGELFF; cdr3_nt: TGCGCCAGCAGCTTGTCCGGGAGGACCGGGGAGCTGTTTTTT
v_call: TRBV29-1; d_call: NA; j_call: TRBJ2-1; clone_size: NA; cdr3_aa: CSVSGVAFGEQFF; cdr3_nt: TGCAGCGTTTCGGGAGTTGCGTTCGGTGAGCAGTTCTTC
v_call: TRBV18; d_call: TRBD2; j_call: TRBJ2-2; clone_size: NA; cdr3_aa: CASSHKGLVYTGELFF; cdr3_nt: TGTGCCAGCTCCCACAAGGGACTAGTGTACACCGGGGAGCTGTTTTTT
v_call: TRBV4-1; d_call: TRBD2; j_call: TRBJ2-7; clone_size: NA; cdr3_aa: CASSPVIAGYYEQYF; cdr3_nt: TGCGCCAGCAGCCCGGTTATAGCGGGGTACTACGAGCAGTACTTC
v_call: TRBV5-5; d_call: NA; j_call: TRBJ1-1; clone_size: NA; cdr3_aa: CASSLSFTGNTEAFF; cdr3_nt: TGTGCCAGCAGCTTGTCGTTTACGGGGAACACTGAAGCTTTCTTT
v_call: TRBV23-1; d_call: TRBD1; j_call: TRBJ2-5; clone_size: NA; cdr3_aa: CASSQSGTGVQETQYF; cdr3_nt: TGCGCCAGCAGTCAATCGGGGACAGGGGTTCAAGAGACCCAGTACTTC
v_call: TRBV5-1; d_call: TRBD1; j_call: TRBJ2-3; clone_size: NA; cdr3_aa: CASGQGATDTQYF; cdr3_nt: TGCGCCAGCGGACAGGGGGCGACAGATACGCAGTATTTT
v_call: TRBV9; d_call: TRBD2; j_call: TRBJ2-2; clone_size: few; cdr3_aa: CASSVAGGATGELFF; cdr3_nt: TGTGCCAGCAGCGTAGCCGGGGGGGCCACCGGGGAGCTGTTTTTT
v_call: TRBV5-1; d_call: NA; j_call: TRBJ1-2; clone_size: NA; cdr3_aa: CASSLLTGSNYGYTF; cdr3_nt: TGCGCCAGCAGCCTACTAACAGGTTCTAACTATGGCTACACCTTC
v_call: TRBV10-1; d_call: TRBD1; j_call: TRBJ2-7; clone_size: NA; cdr3_aa: CASSETGTGGYEQYF; cdr3_nt: TGCGCCAGCAGTGAGACCGGGACAGGGGGCTACGAGCAGTACTTC
v_call: TRBV5-4; d_call: NA; j_call: TRBJ1-5; clone_size: NA; cdr3_aa: CASSLMGQGMDQPQHF; cdr3_nt: TGTGCCAGCAGCTTGATGGGCCAGGGGATGGATCAGCCCCAGCATTTT
v_call: TRBV5-1; d_call: NA; j_call: TRBJ1-3; clone_size: NA; cdr3_aa: CASSFTGGNTIYF; cdr3_nt: TGCGCCAGCAGCTTCACAGGGGGAAACACCATATATTTT
v_call: TRBV4-2; d_call: NA; j_call: TRBJ2-1; clone_size: once; cdr3_aa: CASSQVAMPEQFF; cdr3_nt: TGTGCCAGCAGCCAAGTGGCCATGCCTGAGCAGTTCTTC
v_call: TRBV7-2; d_call: TRBD2; j_call: TRBJ2-3; clone_size: NA; cdr3_aa: CASRLQSGVATDTQYF; cdr3_nt: TGTGCCAGCAGGCTGCAAAGCGGGGTGGCCACAGATACGCAGTATTTT